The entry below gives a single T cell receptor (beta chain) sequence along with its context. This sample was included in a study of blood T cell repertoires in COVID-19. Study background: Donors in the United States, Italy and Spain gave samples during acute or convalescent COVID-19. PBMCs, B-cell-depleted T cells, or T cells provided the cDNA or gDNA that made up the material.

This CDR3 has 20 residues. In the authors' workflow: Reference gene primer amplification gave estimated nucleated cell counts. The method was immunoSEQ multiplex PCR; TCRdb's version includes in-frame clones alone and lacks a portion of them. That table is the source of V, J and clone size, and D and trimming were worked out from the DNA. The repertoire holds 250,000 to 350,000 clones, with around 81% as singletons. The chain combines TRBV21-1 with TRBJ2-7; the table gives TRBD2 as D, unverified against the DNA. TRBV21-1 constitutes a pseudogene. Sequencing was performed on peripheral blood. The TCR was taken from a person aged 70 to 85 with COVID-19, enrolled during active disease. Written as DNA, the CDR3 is TGTGCCAGCACCGGGACAGGGGACGCCGGGACTAGCGGGATCTCCTACGAGCAGTACTTC. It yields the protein CASTGTGDAGTSGISYEQYF.